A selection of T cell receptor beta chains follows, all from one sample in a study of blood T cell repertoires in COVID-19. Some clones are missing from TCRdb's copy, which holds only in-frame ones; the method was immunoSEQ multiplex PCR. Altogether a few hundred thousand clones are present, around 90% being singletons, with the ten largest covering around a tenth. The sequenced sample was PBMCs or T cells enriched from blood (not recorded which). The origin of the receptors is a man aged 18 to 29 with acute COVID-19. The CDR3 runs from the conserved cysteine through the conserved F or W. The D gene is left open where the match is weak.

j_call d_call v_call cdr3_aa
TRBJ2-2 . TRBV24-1 CATSDPSTGHPDGELFF
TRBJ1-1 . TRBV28 CASSFHGGASNTEAFF
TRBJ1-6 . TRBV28 CASRSLGVRNSPLHF
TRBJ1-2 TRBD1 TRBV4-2 CASSQDGGTGGAVYGYTF
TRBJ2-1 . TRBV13 CASSLNAGDNEQFF
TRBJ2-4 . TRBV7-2 CASSSRVQNIQYF
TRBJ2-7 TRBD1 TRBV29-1 CSVEGQSDEQYF
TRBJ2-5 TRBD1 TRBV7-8 CASSLIGTGMWETQYF
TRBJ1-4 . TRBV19 CASTPPRGASNEKLFF
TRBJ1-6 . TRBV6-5 CASLQGHGENSPLHF
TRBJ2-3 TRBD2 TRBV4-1 CASSQGLAGGGDTQYF
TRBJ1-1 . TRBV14 CASSQGYGGSTEAFF
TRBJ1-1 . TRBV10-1 CASSEADNTEAFF
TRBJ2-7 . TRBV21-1 CASSNGTSGRASDSYEQYF
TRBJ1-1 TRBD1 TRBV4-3 CASSLGTGTNTEAFF
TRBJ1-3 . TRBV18 CASGGQPGNTIYF
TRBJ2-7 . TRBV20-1 CSASPPGEQYF
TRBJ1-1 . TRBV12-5 CASGLPGLLNTEAFF
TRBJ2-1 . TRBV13 CASSQDLEQFF
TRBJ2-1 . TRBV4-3 CASSQEFRFYEQFF
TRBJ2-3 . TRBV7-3 CASSLGVATDTQYF
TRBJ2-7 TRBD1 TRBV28 CASSLLGQGAHEQYF
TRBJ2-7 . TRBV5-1 CASSVSSYEQYF
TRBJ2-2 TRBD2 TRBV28 CASSLGGRWGTANTGELFF
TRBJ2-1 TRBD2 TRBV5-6 CASSPGLAGVGNEQFF
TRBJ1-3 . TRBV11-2 CASSLSGYSGNTIYF
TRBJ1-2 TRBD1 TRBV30 CAWSVRGQGMGYTF
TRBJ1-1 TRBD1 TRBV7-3 CASSLSRDSEGDTEAFF
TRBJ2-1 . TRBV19 CASTLRGSGNEQFF
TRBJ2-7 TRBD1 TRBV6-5 CASSYASGTGFEQYF
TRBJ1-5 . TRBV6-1 CASSEAWRGDNQPQHF
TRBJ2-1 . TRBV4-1 CASSLPDWNEQFF
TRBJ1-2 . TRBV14 CASSQGASFDTF
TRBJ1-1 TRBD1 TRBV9 CASSSYRDRDYAFF
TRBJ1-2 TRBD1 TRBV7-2 CASSVQLTGVAGYTF
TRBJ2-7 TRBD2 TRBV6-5 CASRRTSGSYEQYF
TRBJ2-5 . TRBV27 CASSLRGETQYF
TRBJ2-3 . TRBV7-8 CASSLAGYSTDTQYF
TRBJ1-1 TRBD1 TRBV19 CASPGQGAFTEAFF